The 20 T cell receptor beta chains reported below all come from one sample, sequenced in a study of lymphopenia after photon versus proton radiotherapy. The method was immunoSEQ multiplex PCR; TCRdb's version includes in-frame clones alone and lacks a portion of them. The repertoire holds more than 9,500 clones, with 88% as singletons. The sample here was peripheral blood, taken from a patient treated with photon-based radiotherapy. The receptors were sampled from a man in his fifties or sixties with pancreatic cancer.

The chain combines TRBV7-6 with TRBJ2-3, with D possibly TRBD2 on 6 matching bases. Trimming cost V 1 base and J 1 base, with 12 bases left between them. The CDR3 length is 16 residues. Germline V gene lookup returns CDR1 SGHVS and CDR2 FNYEAQ. CDR3 amino acids: CASSLESPGGTDTQYF. In nucleotides, the CDR3 is TGTGCCAGCAGCTTAGAGTCTCCGGGGGGCACAGATACGCAGTATTTT.

This clone has a single count. The chain combines TRBV7-2 with TRBJ1-2; TRBD1 matches at 7 bases. The germline gives CDR1 SGHTA, CDR2 FQGNSA. The J segment lost 4 bases and the V segment lost 1 base, leaving 12 bases of the junction unmatched. There are 17 residues in the CDR3. CDR3 nucleotide sequence: TGTGCCAGCAGCTTAGGTAGTTTGGAGACAGGGCTCTATGGCTACACCTTC. Encoded protein: CASSLGSLETGLYGYTF.

J is TRBJ2-7 and V is TRBV29-1; 9 nucleotides agree with TRBD1. Germline loops: CDR1 SQVTM, CDR2 ANQGSEA. Unmatched junction bases numbered 6, after V lost 6 bases and J lost 3 bases. The CDR3 runs to 13 residues. CDR3 DNA sequence: TGCAGCGTCCTGACAGGGGGGCACTACGAGCAGTACTTC. This translates into CSVLTGGHYEQYF.

The chain is built from TRBV2 and TRBJ1-1, with unresolved D. The CDR3 consists of 15 residues. CDR1 SNHLY and CDR2 FYNNEI come from the germline V gene. V gave up 4 bases and J gave up 0 bases, with 12 bases separating them. The CDR3 protein is CASSAGGSMNTEAFF. CDR3 nucleotides: TGTGCCAGCAGTGCAGGCGGCAGCATGAACACTGAAGCTTTCTTT.

V and J are TRBV4-2 and TRBJ1-5; D is perhaps TRBD1 (5 bases). The V gene lost 0 bases and the J gene lost 7 bases, with 13 bases spanning the gap. Per the germline V gene, CDR1 is LGHNA and CDR2 is YNFKEQ. The CDR3 length is 15 residues. CDR3 sequence reads: CASSQDGQGEQPQHF. In nucleotides, the CDR3 is TGTGCCAGCAGCCAAGATGGGCAGGGTGAGCAGCCCCAGCATTTT.

The chain carries TRBV6-1 and TRBJ2-6; D unresolved. The CDR3 has 18 amino acids. CDR1 and CDR2 (germline): MNHNS, SASEGT. Trimming cost V 1 base and J 4 bases, with 17 bases left between them. This CDR3 reads CASSEGKDITRGANVLTF. The CDR3 DNA follows: TGTGCCAGCAGTGAAGGGAAGGATATTACGAGGGGGGCCAACGTCCTGACTTTC.

The V call is TRBV30, the J call TRBJ1-4; 10 positions match TRBD1. The CDR3 length is 20 residues. CDR1 and CDR2 from the germline V gene are GTSNPN and SVGIG (reference sequence). Germline trimming cut 2 bases from V and 8 bases from J; bases unmatched to any gene: 23. CDR3 sequence (DNA): TGTGCCTGGAGTAGCCCCGAAGACAGGGGGCGTCTAAGGGGATTAGAAAAACTGTTTTTT. Translating gives CAWSSPEDRGRLRGLEKLFF.

The chain is built from TRBV5-1 and TRBJ2-2, with D tentatively TRBD1 (7 bases). The CDR3 consists of 15 residues. Germline CDR1 and CDR2: SGHRS and YFSETQ. V lost 3 bases to trimming and J lost 4 bases, with 13 bases between them. DNA of the CDR3: TGCGCCAGCAGCTGGGGGGACAGATCCACCGGGGAGCTGTTTTTT. This gives the protein CASSWGDRSTGELFF.

This chain joins TRBV6-1 and TRBJ2-2; D perhaps matches TRBD2 (6 bases). In germline, CDR1 is MNHNS, CDR2 SASEGT. The CDR3 has 12 residues. Trimming removed 5 bases from V and 6 bases from J, with 7 bases in between. DNA of the CDR3: TGTGCCAGCAGTAGGAGGGCCGGGGAGCTGTTTTTT. This sequence encodes CASSRRAGELFF.

CDR3 residues: CASSMDRITEAFF. Written as DNA, the CDR3 is TGTGCCAGCAGCATGGACAGGATAACTGAAGCTTTCTTT. This chain links TRBV7-9 with TRBJ1-1, with 7 bases identical to TRBD1. Germline CDR1 is SEHNR and CDR2 is FQNEAQ (reference sequence). The CDR3 totals 13 residues. J was trimmed by 5 bases and V by 5 bases; bases with no gene match: 5.

The chain is built from TRBV18 and TRBJ1-3; weak D call: TRBD1 (5 bases). V lost 3 bases to trimming and J lost 8 bases, with 20 bases between them. Germline V lookup: CDR1 KGHSH, CDR2 LQKENI. This CDR3 spans 16 amino acids. CDR3 sequence: CASSPLSISGKDTIYF. The CDR3 nucleotides read TGTGCCAGCTCACCTCTCTCCATATCAGGGAAAGACACCATATATTTT.

Comment on this clone: Other DNA sequences in this sample translate to the same CDR3. The chain is built from TRBV4-2 and TRBJ2-3; D may be TRBD2 (6 bases). Germline V gives CDR1 LGHNA, CDR2 YNFKEQ. The CDR3 has 17 amino acids. With 5 bases removed from V and 4 bases from J, the gap between germline ends came to 22 bases. CDR3 DNA sequence: TGTGCCAGCAGCAAGACCCGCACGGGACTGCGAGCAGATACGCAGTATTTT. Translation gives CASSKTRTGLRADTQYF.

The V call is TRBV13, the J call TRBJ2-5; the match to TRBD2 covers 7 bases. The CDR3 loop spans 13 amino acids. Germline-derived CDR1 and CDR2 are PRHDT and FYEKMQ (reference sequence). V trimming: 1 base; J trimming: 4 bases; junction bases outside the gene matches: 0. The CDR3 bases are TGTGCCAGCAGCTTAGCGGGGGGAGAGACCCAGTACTTC. Translation gives CASSLAGGETQYF.

This chain links TRBV2 with TRBJ2-1, with 12 bases aligning to TRBD1. CDR1 is SNHLY and CDR2 is FYNNEI in the germline V gene. The CDR3 extends over 14 amino acids. V lost 5 bases and J lost 8; bases outside the gene matches: 4. CDR3: CASSSGTGGYEQFF. The CDR3, as DNA: TGTGCCAGCAGTTCCGGGACAGGGGGCTATGAGCAGTTCTTC. The variable domain in full, with the rest retrieved from reference TRBV2 and TRBJ2-1, is EPEVTQTPSHQVTQMGQEVILRCVPISNHLYFYWYRQILGQKVEFLVSFYNNEISEKSEIFDDQFSVERPDGSNFTLKIRSTKLEDSAMYFCASSSGTGGYEQFFGPGTRLTVL.

The rearrangement joins TRBV11-3 to TRBJ2-2; 8 bases fit TRBD1. The CDR3 spans 18 residues. V dropped 3 bases and J dropped 4; count of bases not matched to a gene: 13. Germline values: CDR1 SGHNT, CDR2 YENEEA. The CDR3 nucleotides read TGTGCCAGCAGCTTGGGGGACAGGTTGCGTCCCTCCACCGGGGAGCTGTTTTTT. This sequence encodes CASSLGDRLRPSTGELFF.

This chain uses TRBV7-9 with TRBJ1-2; 9 nucleotides line up with TRBD1. The CDR3 length is 14 residues. CDR1 and CDR2 (germline): SEHNR, FQNEAQ (reference sequence). Trimming removed 0 bases from V and 8 bases from J; junction bases left unmatched: 4. Written as DNA, the CDR3 is TGTGCCAGCAGCTTAGCCGGGACAGGGTCGGGCTACACCTTC. It translates to CASSLAGTGSGYTF. The variable domain in full, completed from reference TRBV7-9 and TRBJ1-2, reads DTGVSQNPRHKITKRGQNVTFRCDPISEHNRLYWYRQTLGQGPEFLTYFQNEAQLEKSRLLSDRFSAERPKGSFSTLEIQRTEQGDSAMYLCASSLAGTGSGYTFGSGTRLTVV.

The rearrangement joins TRBV7-6 to TRBJ2-3, with D possibly TRBD2 on 6 matching bases. V gave up 2 bases and J gave up 0 bases, with 12 bases separating them. The CDR3 extends over 16 amino acids. The V gene's germline CDR1 is SGHVS and CDR2 FNYEAQ. The CDR3 coding sequence is TGTGCCAGCAGCTTAACCCAAGGGACTAGCACAGATACGCAGTATTTT. Translation: CASSLTQGTSTDTQYF.

The J gene is TRBJ2-1, the V gene TRBV11-1, with 7 nucleotides matching TRBD2. Germline CDR1 and CDR2: SGHAT and FQDESV (reference sequence). V shed 1 base and J 6 bases; nucleotides not matched to a gene: 12. The CDR3 has 17 amino acids. The CDR3 protein is CASSLGSLLAAFNEQFF. CDR3 DNA: TGTGCCAGCAGCTTAGGGTCCCTCCTAGCGGCATTCAATGAGCAGTTCTTC.

The chain is built from TRBV19 and TRBJ2-7, with D possibly matching TRBD1 (7 bases). CDR1 is LNHDA and CDR2 is SQIVND in the germline V gene (reference sequence). V gave up 7 bases and J gave up 3 bases, with 13 bases separating them. This CDR3 has 13 residues. The CDR3 DNA reads as TGTGCCAGTACCCAGGGGGGACTCTACGAGCAGTACTTC. It specifies CASTQGGLYEQYF.

This chain connects TRBV6-1 to TRBJ2-7; 7 bases align to TRBD1. After removal of 3 bases from V and 6 bases from J, the junction contained 8 bases not matched to a gene. CDR1 is MNHNS, CDR2 SASEGT, per germline. The length of the CDR3 is 14 residues. CDR3 bases: TGTGCCAGCAGTGATAGCAACAGGGGAACCGAGCAGTACTTC. It is translated as CASSDSNRGTEQYF.